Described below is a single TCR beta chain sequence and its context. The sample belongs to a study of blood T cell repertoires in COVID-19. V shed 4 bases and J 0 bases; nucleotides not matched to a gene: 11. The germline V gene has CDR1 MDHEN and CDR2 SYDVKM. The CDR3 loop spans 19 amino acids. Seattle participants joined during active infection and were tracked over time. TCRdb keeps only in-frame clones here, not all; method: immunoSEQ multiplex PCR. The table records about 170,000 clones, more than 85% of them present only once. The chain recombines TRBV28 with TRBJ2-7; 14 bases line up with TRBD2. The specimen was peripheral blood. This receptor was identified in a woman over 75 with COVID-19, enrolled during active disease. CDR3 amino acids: CASSSLSGTSGSLSYEQYF. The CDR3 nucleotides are TGTGCCAGCAGTTCCCTATCCGGGACTAGCGGGAGCCTCTCCTACGAGCAGTACTTC.